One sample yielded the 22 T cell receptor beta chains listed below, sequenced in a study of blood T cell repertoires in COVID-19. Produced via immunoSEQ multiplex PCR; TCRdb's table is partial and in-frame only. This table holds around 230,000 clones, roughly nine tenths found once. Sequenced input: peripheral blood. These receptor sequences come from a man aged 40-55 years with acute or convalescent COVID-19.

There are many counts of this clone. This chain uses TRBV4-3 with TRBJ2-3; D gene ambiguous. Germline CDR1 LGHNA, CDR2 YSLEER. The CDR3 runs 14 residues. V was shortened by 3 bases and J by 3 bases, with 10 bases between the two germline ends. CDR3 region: CASSHLPLTDTQYF. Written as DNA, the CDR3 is TGCGCCAGCAGCCACCTTCCCTTGACAGATACGCAGTATTTT.

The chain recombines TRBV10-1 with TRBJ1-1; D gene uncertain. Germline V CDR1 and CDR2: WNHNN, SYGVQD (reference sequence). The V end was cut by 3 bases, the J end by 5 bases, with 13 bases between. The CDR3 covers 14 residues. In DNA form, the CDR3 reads TGCGCCAGCAGTGATTACCCGGGGAGGACTGAAGCTTTCTTT. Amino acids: CASSDYPGRTEAFF.

The CDR3 DNA reads as TGTGCCATCAGGGACAGGGAGTTCAATGAGCAGTTCTTC. Residues: CAIRDREFNEQFF. The chain uses TRBV10-3 and TRBJ2-1; 8 nucleotides line up with TRBD1. This CDR3 is 13 amino acids long. CDR1 and CDR2 (germline): ENHRY, SYGVKD. V was clipped by 6 bases and J by 6 bases; unmatched bases: 4.

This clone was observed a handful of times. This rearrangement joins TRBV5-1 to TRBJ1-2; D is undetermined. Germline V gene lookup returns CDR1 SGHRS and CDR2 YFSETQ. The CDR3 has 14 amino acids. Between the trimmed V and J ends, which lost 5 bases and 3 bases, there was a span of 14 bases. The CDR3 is CASRSGEGYYGYTF. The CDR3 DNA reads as TGCGCCAGCAGGTCCGGGGAAGGGTACTATGGCTACACCTTC. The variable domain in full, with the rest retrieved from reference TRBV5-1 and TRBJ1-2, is KAGVTQTPRYLIKTRGQQVTLSCSPISGHRSVSWYQQTPGQGLQFLFEYFSETQRNKGNFPGRFSGRQFSNSRSEMNVSTLELGDSALYLCASRSGEGYYGYTFGSGTRLTVV.

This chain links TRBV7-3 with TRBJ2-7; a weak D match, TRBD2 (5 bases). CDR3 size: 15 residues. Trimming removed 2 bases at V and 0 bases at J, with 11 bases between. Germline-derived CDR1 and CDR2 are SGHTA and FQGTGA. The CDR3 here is CASSLWETGSYEQYF. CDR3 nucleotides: TGTGCCAGCAGCTTATGGGAGACCGGCTCCTACGAGCAGTACTTC.

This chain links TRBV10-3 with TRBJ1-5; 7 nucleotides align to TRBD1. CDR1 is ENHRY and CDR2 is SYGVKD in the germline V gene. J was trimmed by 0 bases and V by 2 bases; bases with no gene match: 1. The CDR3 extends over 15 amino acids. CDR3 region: CAISEGDSSNQPQHF. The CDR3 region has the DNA TGTGCCATCAGTGAGGGGGACAGTAGCAATCAGCCCCAGCATTTT.

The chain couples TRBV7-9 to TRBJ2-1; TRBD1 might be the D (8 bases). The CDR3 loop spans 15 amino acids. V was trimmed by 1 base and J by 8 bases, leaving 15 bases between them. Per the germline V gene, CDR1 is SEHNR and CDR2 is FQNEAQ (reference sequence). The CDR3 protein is CASSLERDRLYEQFF. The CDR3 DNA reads TGTGCCAGCAGCTTAGAGCGGGACAGGTTGTATGAGCAGTTCTTC.

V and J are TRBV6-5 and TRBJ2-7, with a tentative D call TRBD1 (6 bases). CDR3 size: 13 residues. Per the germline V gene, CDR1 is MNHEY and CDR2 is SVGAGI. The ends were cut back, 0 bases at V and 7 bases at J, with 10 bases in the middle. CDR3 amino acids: CASSYSPGQEQYF. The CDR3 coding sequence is TGTGCCAGCAGTTACTCCCCCGGACAGGAGCAGTACTTC.

The DNA of the CDR3 is TGTGCCAGTAGTGTGACAGGGGGCGGGACTGAAGCTTTCTTT. The encoded protein is CASSVTGGGTEAFF. This chain joins TRBV19 and TRBJ1-1; 10 bases map to TRBD1. CDR3 length equals 14 residues. V shed 5 bases and J 5 bases; nucleotides not matched to a gene: 5. CDR1 and CDR2 (germline): LNHDA, SQIVND (reference sequence).

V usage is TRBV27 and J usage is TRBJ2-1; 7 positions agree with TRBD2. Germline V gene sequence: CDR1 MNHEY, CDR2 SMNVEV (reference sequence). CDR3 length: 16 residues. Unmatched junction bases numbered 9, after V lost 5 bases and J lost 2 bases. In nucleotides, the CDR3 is TGTGCCAGCAGTACCCCAGCTAGCGGAGCCTACAATGAGCAGTTCTTC. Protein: CASSTPASGAYNEQFF.

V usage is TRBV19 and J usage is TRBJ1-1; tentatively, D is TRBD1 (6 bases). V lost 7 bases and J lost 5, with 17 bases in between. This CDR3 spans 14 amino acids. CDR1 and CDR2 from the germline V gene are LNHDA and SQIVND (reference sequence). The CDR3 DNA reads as TGTGCCAGTAAGGTTACAGGGATAGGGACTGAAGCTTTCTTT. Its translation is CASKVTGIGTEAFF.

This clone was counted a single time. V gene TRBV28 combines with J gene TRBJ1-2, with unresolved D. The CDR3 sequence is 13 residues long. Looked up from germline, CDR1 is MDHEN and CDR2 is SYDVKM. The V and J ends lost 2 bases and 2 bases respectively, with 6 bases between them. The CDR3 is CASSLDQNYGYTF. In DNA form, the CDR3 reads TGTGCCAGCAGTTTAGATCAGAACTATGGCTACACCTTC.

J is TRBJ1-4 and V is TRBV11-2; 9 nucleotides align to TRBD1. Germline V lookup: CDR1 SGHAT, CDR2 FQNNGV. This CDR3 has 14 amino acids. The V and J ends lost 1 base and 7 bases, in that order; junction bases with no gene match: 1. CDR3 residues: CASSLGTGVEKLFF. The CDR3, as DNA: TGTGCCAGCAGCTTAGGGACAGGGGTTGAAAAACTGTTTTTT.

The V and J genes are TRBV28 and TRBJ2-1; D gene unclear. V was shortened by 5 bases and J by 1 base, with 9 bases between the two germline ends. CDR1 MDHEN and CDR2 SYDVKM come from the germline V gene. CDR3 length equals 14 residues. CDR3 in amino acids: CASSGWRSYNEQFF. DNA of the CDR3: TGTGCCAGCAGTGGATGGCGGTCCTACAATGAGCAGTTCTTC. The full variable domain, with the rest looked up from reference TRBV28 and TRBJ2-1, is DVKVTQSSRYLVKRTGEKVFLECVQDMDHENMFWYRQDPGLGLRLIYFSYDVKMKEKGDIPEGYSVSREKKERFSLILESASTNQTSMYLCASSGWRSYNEQFFGPGTRLTVL.

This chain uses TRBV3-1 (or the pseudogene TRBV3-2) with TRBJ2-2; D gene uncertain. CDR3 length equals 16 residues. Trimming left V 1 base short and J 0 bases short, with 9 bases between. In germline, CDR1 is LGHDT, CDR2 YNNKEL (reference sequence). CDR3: CASSQVLAANTGELFF. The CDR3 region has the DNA TGTGCCAGCAGCCAAGTCTTGGCAGCGAACACCGGGGAGCTGTTTTTT.

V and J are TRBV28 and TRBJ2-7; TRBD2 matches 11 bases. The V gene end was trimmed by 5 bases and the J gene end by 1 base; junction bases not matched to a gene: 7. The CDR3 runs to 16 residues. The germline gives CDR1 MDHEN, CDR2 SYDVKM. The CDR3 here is CASSRRRTSGSYEQYF. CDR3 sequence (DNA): TGTGCCAGCAGTCGAAGACGGACTAGCGGGTCCTACGAGCAGTACTTC.

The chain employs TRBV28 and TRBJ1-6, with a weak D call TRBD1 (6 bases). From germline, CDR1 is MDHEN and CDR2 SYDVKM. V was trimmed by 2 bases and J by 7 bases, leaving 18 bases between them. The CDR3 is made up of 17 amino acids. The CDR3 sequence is CASSLARGPNSNSPLHF. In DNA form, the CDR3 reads TGTGCCAGCAGTTTAGCGCGGGGGCCCAATTCGAATTCACCCCTCCACTTT.

Here the CDR3 DNA reads TGTGCCAGCAGCCAGAGGCAGGGGGCCACTGAAGCTTTCTTT. Its protein product is CASSQRQGATEAFF. The chain uses TRBV11-1 and TRBJ1-1, with TRBD1 matching 8 bases. V gave up 5 bases and J gave up 4 bases; unmatched junction bases: 6. Germline loops: CDR1 SGHAT, CDR2 FQDESV (reference sequence). The CDR3 runs 14 residues.

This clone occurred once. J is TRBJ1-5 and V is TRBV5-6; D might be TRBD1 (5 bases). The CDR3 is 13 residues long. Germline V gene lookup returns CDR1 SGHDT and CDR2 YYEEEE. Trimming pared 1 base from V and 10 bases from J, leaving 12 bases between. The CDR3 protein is CASSLWGEGPQHF. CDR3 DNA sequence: TGTGCCAGCAGCTTGTGGGGGGAGGGACCCCAGCATTTT.

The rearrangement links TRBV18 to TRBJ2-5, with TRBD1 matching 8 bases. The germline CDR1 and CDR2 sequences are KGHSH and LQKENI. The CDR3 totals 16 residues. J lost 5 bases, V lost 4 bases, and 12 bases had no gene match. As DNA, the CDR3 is TGTGCCAGCTCACTGAACCAGGGGGCGGGCAGTGAGACCCAGTACTTC. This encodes CASSLNQGAGSETQYF. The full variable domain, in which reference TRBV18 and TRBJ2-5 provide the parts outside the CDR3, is NAGVMQNPRHLVRRRGQEARLRCSPMKGHSHVYWYRQLPEEGLKFMVYLQKENIIDESGMPKERFSAEFPKEGPSILRIQQVVRGDSAAYFCASSLNQGAGSETQYFGPGTRLLVL.

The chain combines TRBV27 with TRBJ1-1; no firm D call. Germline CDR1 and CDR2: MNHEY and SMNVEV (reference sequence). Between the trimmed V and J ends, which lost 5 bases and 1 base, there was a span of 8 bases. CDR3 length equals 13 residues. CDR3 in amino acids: CASSPTTNTEAFF. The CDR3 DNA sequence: TGTGCCAGCAGTCCCACAACGAACACTGAAGCTTTCTTT.

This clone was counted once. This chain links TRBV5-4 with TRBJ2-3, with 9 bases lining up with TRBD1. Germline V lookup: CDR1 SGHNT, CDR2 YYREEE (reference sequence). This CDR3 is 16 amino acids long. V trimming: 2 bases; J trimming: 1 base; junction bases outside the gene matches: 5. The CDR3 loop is CASSLNRGLGTDTQYF. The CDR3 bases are TGTGCCAGCAGCTTAAACAGGGGGCTCGGCACAGATACGCAGTATTTT.